These 9 T cell receptor beta chains share one sample of origin, sequenced in a study of radiotherapy plus CTLA-4 blockade in lung cancer. Profiling relied on immunoSEQ multiplex PCR, and the TCRdb table lists in-frame clones only, not all of them. The sample lists 50,000 or so clones, around 85% seen once, with 3.2% in the top ten. The sequencing used peripheral blood, collected from a patient treated with radiotherapy plus ipilimumab. These receptors were collected from a human donor with non-small cell lung cancer who had a partial response to radiotherapy plus ipilimumab.

The chain joins TRBV10-3 to TRBJ1-1, with D possibly matching TRBD1 (5 bases). CDR1 and CDR2 from the germline V gene are ENHRY and SYGVKD. The CDR3 length is 13 residues. Deletions cut 4 bases from V and 4 bases from J, with 10 bases between. CDR3 DNA: TGTGCCATCAGTGCGGGGGTCGGCACTGAAGCTTTCTTT. Amino acid sequence: CAISAGVGTEAFF.

The sample holds one count of this clone. V is TRBV5-1 and J is TRBJ1-2, with D perhaps TRBD1 (5 bases). The germline CDR1 and CDR2 sequences are SGHRS and YFSETQ. The V end lost 0 bases, the J end lost 6 bases, and 27 bases lay between the germline ends. This CDR3 comprises 19 residues. CDR3 sequence reads: CASSLAGRTLTNSGDGYTF. The CDR3 DNA reads as TGCGCCAGCAGCTTGGCCGGGCGGACATTGACCAATTCGGGGGATGGCTACACCTTC.

This chain connects TRBV5-4 to TRBJ1-1, with D perhaps TRBD1 (6 bases). V gave up 6 bases and J gave up 2 bases, with 14 bases separating them. Germline assignment: CDR1 SGHNT and CDR2 YYREEE (reference sequence). The CDR3 totals 14 residues. The CDR3 sequence: CASTAGDTNTEAFF. The DNA for the CDR3 is TGTGCCAGCACGGCAGGGGACACTAACACTGAAGCTTTCTTT.

J is TRBJ2-1 and V is TRBV19; D unresolved. Germline V gives CDR1 LNHDA, CDR2 SQIVND (reference sequence). The CDR3 totals 12 residues. V was cut by 9 bases and J by 1 base, with 7 bases left in between. The CDR3 DNA reads as TGTGCCAGCCTCGGTTCCTACAATGAGCAGTTCTTC. Its translation: CASLGSYNEQFF.

For the CDR3, the DNA is TGTGCCAGCAGTTACTCCCTCGGGGGTTCCTACGAGCAGTACTTC. Translated, it gives CASSYSLGGSYEQYF. The gene calls are TRBV6-5 and TRBJ2-7; maybe TRBD2 (6 bases). The CDR3 is 15 residues long. CDR1 MNHEY and CDR2 SVGAGI come from the germline V gene. Trimming cost V 0 bases and J 1 base, with 10 bases left between them.

This clone is a singleton in its sample. The chain joins TRBV6-5 to TRBJ2-5, with D perhaps matching TRBD2 (6 bases). Germline loops: CDR1 MNHEY, CDR2 SVGAGI. V was pared by 5 bases and J by 1 base, with 11 bases between. This CDR3 spans 14 amino acids. CDR3 amino acids: CASSQTSSQETQYF. In nucleotides, the CDR3 is TGTGCCAGCAGTCAAACTAGCAGCCAAGAGACCCAGTACTTC.

The rearrangement uses TRBV4-1 and TRBJ2-1; TRBD2 aligns across 12 bases. The germline CDR1 and CDR2 sequences are MGHRA and YSYEKL. J lost 9 bases, V lost 0 bases, and 6 bases had no gene match. This CDR3 is built from 16 residues. The CDR3 DNA follows: TGCGCCAGCAGCCAAGATCCTAGCGGGGGGGCCGGTGAGCAGTTCTTC. It is translated as CASSQDPSGGAGEQFF.

This clone has a single count. The rearrangement links TRBV27 to TRBJ2-2, with no clear D. This CDR3 has 15 amino acids. Germline V gives CDR1 MNHEY, CDR2 SMNVEV (reference sequence). Trimming cost V 5 bases and J 0 bases, with 10 bases left between them. CDR3 bases: TGTGCCAGCAGTAGCCGATTCGCGAACACCGGGGAGCTGTTTTTT. Protein sequence: CASSSRFANTGELFF.

The J gene is TRBJ1-1, the V gene TRBV5-6; no firm D call. V lost 0 bases and J lost 0, with 3 bases in between. This CDR3 comprises 13 residues. Germline assignment: CDR1 SGHDT and CDR2 YYEEEE. The CDR3 protein is CASSLAVNTEAFF. The CDR3, as DNA: TGTGCCAGCAGCTTGGCTGTGAACACTGAAGCTTTCTTT.